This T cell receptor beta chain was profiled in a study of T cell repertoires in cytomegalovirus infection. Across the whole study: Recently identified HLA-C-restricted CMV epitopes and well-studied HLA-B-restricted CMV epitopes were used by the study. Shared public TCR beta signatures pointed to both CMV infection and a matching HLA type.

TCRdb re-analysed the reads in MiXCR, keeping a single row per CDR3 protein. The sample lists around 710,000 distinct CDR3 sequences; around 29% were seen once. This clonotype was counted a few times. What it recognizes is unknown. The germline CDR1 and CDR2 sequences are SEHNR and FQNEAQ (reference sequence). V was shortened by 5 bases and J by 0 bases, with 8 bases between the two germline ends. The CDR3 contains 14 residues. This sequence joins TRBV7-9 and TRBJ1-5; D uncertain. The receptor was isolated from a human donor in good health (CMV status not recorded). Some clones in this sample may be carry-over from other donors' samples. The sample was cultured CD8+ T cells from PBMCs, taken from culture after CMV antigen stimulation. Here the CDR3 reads CASSRGNSNQPQHF. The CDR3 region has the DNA TGTGCCAGCAGCCGTGGGAATAGCAATCAGCCCCAGCATTTT.